This T cell receptor (beta chain) was obtained from a study of beta chain features in type 1 diabetes (dated by TCRdb to between 2017 and 2018). About the full investigation: Mean age, gender distribution, total cell number and subset yield were not different between patients and healthy donors. A total of some 110 million sorted cells were examined across all samples, and the number of cells per subset was strongly correlated with RNA yield. In the study, recently diagnosed type 1 diabetes patients and matched healthy donors were compared on the TCRB repertoires of their sorted circulating CD4+ T cell subsets. Regulatory and stem cell-like memory subsets were isolated from only 8 patients and about eight healthy donors, whereas naive and central memory subsets came from all 30 or so donors. General study outcomes and caveats: PCR may preferentially amplify shorter templates, but because patient and control samples were amplified and corrected together, any resulting skew would affect both groups equally. In all four CD4+ subsets, TCRB CDR3 length was moderately but significantly shorter in type 1 diabetes patients. Because small numbers of individuals were included in the HLA sub-analyses, any influence of HLA type on TCRB rearrangement was left unresolved. Naive, central memory and regulatory TCRB repertoires appeared to be more similar among patients than among healthy donors. At VDJ recombination sites, patients with type 1 diabetes made fewer insertions and deleted more nucleotides, a pattern implying thymic rearrangement abnormalities. Sequencing cDNA rather than genomic DNA could over-represent highly expressing activated cells, although activation and CD3 levels did not differ between groups.

V and J are truncated by 1 base and 5 bases respectively, leaving an intervening sequence of 6 bases. The germline V gene supplies CDR1 SGHRS and CDR2 YFSETQ. CDR3 length: 12 amino acids, cysteine to phenylalanine. The CDR3 DNA has 36 bases and is translated from base 1. The entire isolated RNA was reverse transcribed using the High Capacity cDNA Reverse Transcription Kit, and thus expressed TCRB transcripts were sequenced. Naive, central memory and regulatory T cell samples underwent deep immunoSEQ sequencing, averaging around 3.9 million total reads per sample. Sorted cells were lysed in RLT buffer and RNA was extracted with DNase-treated RNeasy Micro or Mini kits, depending on cell number. Each cell subset was processed separately to prevent cross-contamination, with patient and healthy donor samples processed together. TCRB sequences were amplified from cDNA with the immunoSEQ multiplex PCR, producing 87-bp fragments spanning the CDR3 region. The amplicons were sequenced using the Illumina HiSeq platform. The original methods were these. Synthetic template baselines were used to correct PCR bias computationally, reads within Hamming distance 2 were collapsed, and singletons that could not be merged were discarded. Reads were aligned against IMGT to assign V, D and J genes, CDR3 length and insertions or deletions at six rearrangement sites. Within each subset, clonotype counts were normalized to the number of sorted cells before true diversity and Gini coefficients were calculated with the tcR R package. The overlap coefficient, calculated on TCRB nucleotide sequences, was used to measure repertoire sharing. As a proxy for the pre-selection repertoire, out-of-frame TCRB sequences from naive cells were analyzed. The source is immuneACCESS, and TCRdb retained only in-frame sequences with V and J called. Part of the clones is not carried over; for the studies checked, unresolved V genes explain less than half of this, and the remainder is unexplained. The V and J calls and the clone size are those of that table, but D and trimming were determined from the DNA. The sample data list 350,000 to 400,000 clones, and roughly 13% of these were observed just once. 0.01% of the sample goes to the ten largest clones.

This clone was seen a handful of times. It lacks a known antigen. Base qualities are not provided; no much larger clone lies one nucleotide away. The same CDR3 is also encoded by other DNA sequences in this sample. Each donor gave one peripheral blood draw, roughly 0.11 L on average, collected into heparinised tubes. Naive, central memory, regulatory and stem cell-like memory CD4+ T cells were sorted on a BD FACSAria II using a panel including CD45RO, CCR7, CD25, CD127, CD95 and CD27. All sorted populations exceeded 95% purity. PBMCs were isolated right away by Lymphoprep density gradient centrifugation and were stained directly, without culture. So that batch effects would be minimized, each experiment stained and sorted samples in pairs, pairing one healthy donor with one patient.

The V gene is TRBV5-1 and the J gene is TRBJ1-1; tentative D gene TRBD1, with 5 bases matching. Material: naive CD4+ T cells from blood. Per the publication, the cell subset or site label means: true naive CD4+ T cells. This receptor was taken from a woman younger than 30 with type 1 diabetes. Here the CDR3 is given as CASSLRGTEAFF. The DNA reads TGCGCCAGCAGCTTGAGGGGTACTGAAGCTTTCTTT.